This TCR beta chain was sequenced in a study of cytomegalovirus exposure and HLA in healthy donors (dated by TCRdb to the late 2010s). Looking at the study overall: An earlier analysis of 550 to 700 of the donors reported approximately 290 Gb of sequence data and some 120 million unique TCR beta sequences from about 180 million T cells. Among the roughly 400 genotyped donors, approximately 76% belonged to the genetic ancestry cluster associated with self-reported Caucasian donors. The study combined high-throughput TCR immunosequencing, statistical association of individual TCRs with disease status, and machine learning to predict cytomegalovirus infection status. The later analysis used no new phenotypic data to find candidate immune exposures, relying instead on TCR beta sequences and their occurrence across donors. About five DR-DQ haplotypes were handled as single units for association and clustering, since linkage in the cohort was strong. Donor age, sex, ethnicity and CMV serostatus were compiled together with the repertoire data. Roughly 300 gigabases of sequencing data and 70 million to 85 million unique TCR sequences were included in an early release covering under 650 HLA-typed donors. To study patterns of TCR occurrence, a later analysis re-analyzed previously published TCR beta repertoires from 700 or so donors and added high-resolution HLA genotyping. Every repertoire in the discovery cohort had been generated on one and the same sequencing platform. Typing coverage differed by locus: A, B, C, DRB1 and DQB1 were typed in roughly 629-640 donors, DQA1 in approximately 520, DPA1 in 600 to 610, and DPB1 in around 490. The study was designed to test whether signatures of past pathogen exposure could be identified by cataloging public T cell receptors. In an earlier analysis of about 590 of the donors, high-throughput TCR beta sequencing was used to judge whether each TCR beta V gene segment behaved as functional or pseudogenic. Class I and class II HLA loci were covered by the typing at four-digit resolution. A separate validation cohort of approximately 130 different subjects was used in addition to the roughly 700-subject first cohort. A later genetic analysis took genome-wide SNP genotypes for about 55% of the 666 donors and used that subset as a discovery cohort. Among around 400 genotyped donors of the cohort, an average of approximately 220,000 unique TCR beta nucleotide sequences was sequenced per donor, of which approximately 18% were non-productive. Using immunosequencing, the study profiled T cell repertoires from around 670 subjects and related those repertoires to cytomegalovirus serostatus.

The library was prepared using the immunoSEQ multiplex PCR assay. For the multiplex PCR, a mixture combining 60 forward primers for TCR Vbeta segments and 13 reverse primers for TCR Jbeta segments was used. The CDR3 region of rearranged TCR beta genes was amplified from genomic DNA by a multiplex PCR assay. The Illumina HiSeq System was used to sequence the amplified TCR beta libraries as 87-base-pair reads. Under the source paper's analysis protocol: A later analysis tallied around 82 million unique TCR beta chains across the 666 repertoires, and approximately 12 million of those chains were shared by two or more donors. A nearest-neighbor algorithm error-corrected the raw reads and collapsed the reads into unique sequences, merging closely related sequences to remove PCR and sequencing errors. V, D and J gene segments were assigned by aligning CDR3 sequences to IMGT reference sequences. Each retained sequence needed at least a six-nucleotide match to both a V gene segment and a J gene segment. A rearrangement was called productive if the CDR3 had no stop codons and remained in frame with V and J, and every other rearrangement was called non-productive. Following IMGT convention, CDR3 was defined as the stretch from the second conserved V-encoded cysteine to the conserved J-encoded phenylalanine. The earlier analysis of 550 to 650 of the donors excluded any sequence lacking an unambiguous match to a single V gene segment. An earlier analysis of just under 600 of the donors called V segments functional above 56.7% productive rearrangements and segregating when the between-donor standard deviation exceeded 5%. A statistical classification framework was built for diagnosing cytomegalovirus status from the catalog of TCR beta chain sequences. In a later analysis, TCR nucleotide sequences were compared against IMGT/GENE-DB human TR gene sequences so that V and J genes could be assigned. The TCRdist pipeline was used in a later analysis to assign CDR3 sequences and most-parsimonious VDJ recombination scenarios. In a later analysis, each TCR beta chain was defined by its CDR3 amino acid sequence together with its V-gene family, and reads lacking a unique V-gene family were excluded. A later analysis removed roughly 590 highly shared, low-generation-probability nucleotide sequences to deal with suspected cross-contamination and a sequencing artifact. A later analysis calculated a clonal expansion index for each public chain from normalized within-repertoire ranks of inferred template counts. In a later analysis, generation probabilities were computed using a VDJ recombination model fitted to out-of-frame rearrangements, and the results were checked against IGoR. In a later analysis, TCR-TCR, TCR-HLA and TCR-CMV co-occurrence was scored with hypergeometric tests, and a repertoire-size bias correction was applied to TCR pairs. A later analysis estimated false discovery rates by permuting HLA or CMV assignments 20 times. In a later analysis, co-occurring TCRs were grouped using DBSCAN, with TCRdist sequence similarity added in when clustering inside HLA-allele-positive subsets. For co-occurrence clustering, repertoires with fewer than 30,000 or more than 120,000 public chains were excluded, along with 4 to 6 repertoires with anomalous nucleotide sharing. This is the immuneACCESS table as TCRdb keeps it, with only in-frame sequences that have V and J called. A part of the clones is gone; compared with another copy, unresolved V genes explain less than half, and the rest is unexplained. The D gene and trimming were derived from the DNA, and the V and J assignments and clone size from that table. A total of approximately 190,000 clones appear in this sample, roughly 80% of them only once. Approximately 6.3% of the sample comes from the top ten.

A note on this clone: Its antigen remains undetermined. Base qualities are not recorded, but no much larger clone differs from it by a single base.

The cohort was made up of 500 to 800 healthy bone marrow donors. Cohort members were all nominally healthy when sampled, although unrecorded immune exposures were likely present. The donor tested CMV seropositive and was one of the 289 seropositive cohort members. A peripheral blood sample was collected from each donor, and TCR beta sequencing was performed on peripheral blood mononuclear cells. The Qiagen DNeasy Blood Extraction Kit was used to extract genomic DNA from the blood cell samples. The CDR3 goes from the cysteine to the phenylalanine over 15 residues. The sequence is cut down to CDR3 DNA, 45 bases in frame from base 1. As encoded in the germline V gene, CDR1 is SGDLS while CDR2 is YYNGEE. V ends up 7 bases short and J 3 bases short, with an unmatched junction base count of 9. What the research found in general, with its limitations: A cluster of highly shared sequence variants was judged likely to represent a technical artifact of the sequencing pipeline. For the cohort, immune exposure information was limited to CMV serostatus. In the study, some 160 TCR beta chains were listed as associated with cytomegalovirus. In both the original and validation cohorts, the classifier was reported to diagnose cytomegalovirus status with high specificity and sensitivity. This cohort had only TCR beta chains sequenced, and the lack of alpha or paired-chain data limited which features could be detected. When HLA alleles, especially DR and DQ, strongly co-occurred, TCR associations were difficult to assign to individual alleles. V-gene and J-gene trimming of TCR beta chains was associated with a missense DCLRE1C variant in a later genetic analysis, and the association was replicated in an independent cohort. Because some donors lacked HLA typing at each locus, the association tests relied only on the typed subset. In a later analysis, TCR association rates were found to vary across HLA loci, with the most associated TCRs seen for DRB1 alleles and the fewest for HLA-C alleles. Compared with the approximately 600-donor mean, donors in an Asian-associated ancestry cluster had fewer N-insertions in productive TCRs, according to a later genetic analysis. Several of the top co-occurrence clusters appeared to be linked to parvovirus B19, influenza, CMV and Epstein-Barr virus, according to a later analysis. A further reported finding was that TCR beta sequences accurately predicted the HLA-A and HLA-B alleles for most subjects in the first cohort. Most CMV-associated TCR beta chains appeared to be HLA-restricted in a later analysis, and the HLA associations seemed to be driven largely by CMV exposure. Across donors, most TCR sequences were observed very rarely, whereas some public TCRs were present in many individuals. Presence/absence analyses assumed roughly uniform sequencing depth across donors, an assumption that may not hold. Over 15 rarely observed V segments, including chromosome 9 orphons, were excluded from the earlier analysis of a few hundred of the donors because counts were too low. Some IMGT-functional V segments, including TRBV6-2 and TRBV6-3, could not be told apart with the 87-base-pair reads, so those segments were excluded. In a later analysis, HLA-associated TCR beta chains were found to be more clonally expanded and to have lower generation probabilities than equally common non-associated chains. A few of the identified cytomegalovirus-associated TCR beta chains were confirmed in vitro to be specific for cytomegalovirus antigens. The authors suggested that the approach could potentially be generalized to other disease states and immunological phenotypes. Linkage disequilibrium might explain the correlated functional status among segregating V segments, but an unknown experimental factor could not be ruled out. A later analysis associated about 17,000 TCR beta sequences with specific HLA alleles at a false discovery rate of 0.05. In an earlier analysis of some 500 of the donors, most TCR beta V segments were observed in productive rearrangements about 87% or about 30% of the time, broadly matching IMGT annotations.

The chain is assembled from TRBV9 and TRBJ2-1; 8 bases in between match TRBD2. Sequenced sample: PBMCs. The receptor's source is a man in his forties in good health and CMV-seropositive. The CDR3 region reads CASVGSSGDYNEQFF. The nucleotide sequence reads as follows: TGTGCCAGCGTCGGGAGTAGCGGGGACTACAATGAGCAGTTCTTC.